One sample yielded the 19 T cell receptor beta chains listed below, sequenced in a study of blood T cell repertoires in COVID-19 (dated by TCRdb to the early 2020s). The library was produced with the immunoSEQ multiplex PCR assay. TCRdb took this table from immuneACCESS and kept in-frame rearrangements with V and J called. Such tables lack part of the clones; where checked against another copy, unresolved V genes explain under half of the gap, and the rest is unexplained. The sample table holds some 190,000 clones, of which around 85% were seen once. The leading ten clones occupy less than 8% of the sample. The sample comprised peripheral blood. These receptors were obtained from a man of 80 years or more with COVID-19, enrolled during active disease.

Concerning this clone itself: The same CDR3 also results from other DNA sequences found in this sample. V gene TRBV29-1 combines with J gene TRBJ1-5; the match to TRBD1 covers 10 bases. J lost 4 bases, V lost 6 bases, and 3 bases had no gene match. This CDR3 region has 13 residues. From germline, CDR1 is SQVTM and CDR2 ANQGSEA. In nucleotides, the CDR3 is TGCAGCGTCGGACAGGGGGGAAATCAGCCCCAGCATTTT. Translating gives CSVGQGGNQPQHF.

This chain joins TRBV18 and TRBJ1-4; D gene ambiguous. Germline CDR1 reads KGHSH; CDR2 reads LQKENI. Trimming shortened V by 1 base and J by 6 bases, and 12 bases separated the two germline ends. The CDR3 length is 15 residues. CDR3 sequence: CASSPLGGLDEKLFF. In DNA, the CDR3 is TGTGCCAGCTCACCACTTGGAGGGCTTGATGAAAAACTGTTTTTT.

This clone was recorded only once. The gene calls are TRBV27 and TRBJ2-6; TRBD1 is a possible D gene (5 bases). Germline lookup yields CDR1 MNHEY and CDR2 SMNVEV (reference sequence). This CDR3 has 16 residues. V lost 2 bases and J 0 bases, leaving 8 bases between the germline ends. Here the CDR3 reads CASSLRGSSGANVLTF. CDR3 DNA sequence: TGTGCCAGCAGTTTAAGGGGATCCTCTGGGGCCAACGTCCTGACTTTC.

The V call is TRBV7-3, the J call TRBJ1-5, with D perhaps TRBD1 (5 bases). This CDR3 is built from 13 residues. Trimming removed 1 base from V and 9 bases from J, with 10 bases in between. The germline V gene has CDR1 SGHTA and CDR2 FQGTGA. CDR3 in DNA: TGTGCCAGCAGCTTAAGTAGGGGTTCGCCCCAGCATTTT. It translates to CASSLSRGSPQHF.

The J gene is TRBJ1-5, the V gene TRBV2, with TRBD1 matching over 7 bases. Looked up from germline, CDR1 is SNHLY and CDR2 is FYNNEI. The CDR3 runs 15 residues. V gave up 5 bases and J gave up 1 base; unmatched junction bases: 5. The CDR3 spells CASSTGAGSNQPQHF. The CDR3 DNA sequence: TGTGCCAGCAGTACAGGGGCGGGGAGCAATCAGCCCCAGCATTTT.

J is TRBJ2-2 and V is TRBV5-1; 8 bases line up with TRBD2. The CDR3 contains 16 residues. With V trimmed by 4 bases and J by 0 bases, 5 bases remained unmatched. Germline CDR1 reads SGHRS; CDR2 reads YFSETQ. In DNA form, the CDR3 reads TGCGCCAGCAGCACCGTTAGCGGGGCGAACACCGGGGAGCTGTTTTTT. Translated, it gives CASSTVSGANTGELFF. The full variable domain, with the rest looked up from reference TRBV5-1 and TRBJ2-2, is KAGVTQTPRYLIKTRGQQVTLSCSPISGHRSVSWYQQTPGQGLQFLFEYFSETQRNKGNFPGRFSGRQFSNSRSEMNVSTLELGDSALYLCASSTVSGANTGELFFGEGSRLTVL.

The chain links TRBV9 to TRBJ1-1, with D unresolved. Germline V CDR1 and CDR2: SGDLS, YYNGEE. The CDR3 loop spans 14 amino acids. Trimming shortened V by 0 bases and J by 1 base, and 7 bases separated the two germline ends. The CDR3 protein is CASSVVGRNTEAFF. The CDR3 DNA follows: TGTGCCAGCAGCGTAGTGGGGAGGAACACTGAAGCTTTCTTT.

The CDR3 DNA sequence: TGTGCCAGCAGTACGACAGGACCTGGGTATGGCTACACCTTC. Translating it yields CASSTTGPGYGYTF. The chain has TRBV6-5 and TRBJ1-2; a possible D gene is TRBD1 (6 bases). The CDR3 has 14 amino acids. The germline V and J ends were trimmed by 5 bases and 5 bases, with 15 bases remaining between them. The germline gives CDR1 MNHEY, CDR2 SVGAGI.

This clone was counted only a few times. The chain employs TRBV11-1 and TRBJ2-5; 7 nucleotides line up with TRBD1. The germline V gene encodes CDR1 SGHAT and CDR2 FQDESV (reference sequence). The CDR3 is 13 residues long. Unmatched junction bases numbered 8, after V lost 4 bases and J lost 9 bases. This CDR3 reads CASSSGQLGSQYF. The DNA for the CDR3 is TGTGCCAGCAGCTCGGGACAGTTGGGATCCCAGTACTTC.

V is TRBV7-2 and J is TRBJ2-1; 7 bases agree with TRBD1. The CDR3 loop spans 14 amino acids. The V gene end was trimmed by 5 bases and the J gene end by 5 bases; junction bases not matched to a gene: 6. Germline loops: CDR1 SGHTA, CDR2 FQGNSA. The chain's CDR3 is CASSRDRAHNEQFF. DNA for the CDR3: TGTGCCAGCAGCCGCGACAGGGCCCACAATGAGCAGTTCTTC. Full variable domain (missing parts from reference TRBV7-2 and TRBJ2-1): GAGVSQSPSNKVTEKGKDVELRCDPISGHTALYWYRQSLGQGLEFLIYFQGNSAPDKSGLPSDRFSAERTGGSVSTLTIQRTQQEDSAVYLCASSRDRAHNEQFFGPGTRLTVL.

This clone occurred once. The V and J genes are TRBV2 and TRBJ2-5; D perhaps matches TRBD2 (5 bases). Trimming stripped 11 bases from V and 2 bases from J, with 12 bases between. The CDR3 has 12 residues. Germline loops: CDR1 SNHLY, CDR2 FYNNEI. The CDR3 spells CAGTRDQETQYF. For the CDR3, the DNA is TGTGCCGGCACTCGGGATCAAGAGACCCAGTACTTC.

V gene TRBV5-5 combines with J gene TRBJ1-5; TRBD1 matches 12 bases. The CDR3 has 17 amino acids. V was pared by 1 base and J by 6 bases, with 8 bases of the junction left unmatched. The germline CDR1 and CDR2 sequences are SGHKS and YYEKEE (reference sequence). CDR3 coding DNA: TGTGCCAGCAGCTTGATGGGGACAGGGGGCGGTGGTCAGCCCCAGCATTTT. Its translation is CASSLMGTGGGGQPQHF.

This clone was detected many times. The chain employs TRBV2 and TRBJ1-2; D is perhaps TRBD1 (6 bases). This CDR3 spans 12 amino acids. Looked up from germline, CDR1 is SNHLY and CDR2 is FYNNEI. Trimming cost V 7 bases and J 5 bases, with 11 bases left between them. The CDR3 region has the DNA TGTGCCAGCAAAGGGGGAGGGTATGGCTACACCTTC. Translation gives CASKGGGYGYTF.

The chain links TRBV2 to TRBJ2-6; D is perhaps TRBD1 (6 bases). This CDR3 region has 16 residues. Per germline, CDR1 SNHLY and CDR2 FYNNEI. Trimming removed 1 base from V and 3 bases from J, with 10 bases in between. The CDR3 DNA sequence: TGTGCCAGCAGTGAAGACAGGGTTAGTGGGGCCAACGTCCTGACTTTC. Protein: CASSEDRVSGANVLTF.

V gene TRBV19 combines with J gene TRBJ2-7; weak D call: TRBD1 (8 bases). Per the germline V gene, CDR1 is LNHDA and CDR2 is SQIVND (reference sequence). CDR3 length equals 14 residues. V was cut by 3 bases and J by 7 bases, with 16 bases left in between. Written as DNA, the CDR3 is TGTGCCAGTAGTATGCCCGACAGGGGAGGGGAGCAGTACTTC. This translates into CASSMPDRGGEQYF.

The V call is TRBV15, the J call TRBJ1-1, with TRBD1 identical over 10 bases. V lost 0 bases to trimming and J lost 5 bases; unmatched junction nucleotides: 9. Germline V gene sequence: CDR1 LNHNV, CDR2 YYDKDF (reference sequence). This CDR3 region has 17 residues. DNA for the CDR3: TGTGCCACCAGCAGAGATCCTTCGGGACAGGGGTCGACTGAAGCTTTCTTT. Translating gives CATSRDPSGQGSTEAFF. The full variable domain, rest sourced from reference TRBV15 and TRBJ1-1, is DAMVIQNPRYQVTQFGKPVTLSCSQTLNHNVMYWYQQKSSQAPKLLFHYYDKDFNNEADTPDNFQSRRPNTSFCFLDIRSPGLGDTAMYLCATSRDPSGQGSTEAFFGQGTRLTVV.

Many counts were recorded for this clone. The CDR3 region has the DNA TGTGCCAGCAGCTTGGCGGCAGGGGGAGAAGCTTTCTTT. Translation gives CASSLAAGGEAFF. V is TRBV5-5 and J is TRBJ1-1; 7 bases map to TRBD1. Germline CDR1 reads SGHKS; CDR2 reads YYEKEE (reference sequence). J lost 8 bases, V lost 0 bases, and 4 bases had no gene match. This CDR3 region has 13 residues.

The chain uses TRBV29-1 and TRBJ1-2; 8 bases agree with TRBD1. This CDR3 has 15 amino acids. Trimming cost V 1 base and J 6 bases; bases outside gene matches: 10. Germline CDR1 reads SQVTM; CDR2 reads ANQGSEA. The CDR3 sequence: CSVEALSRGHHGYTF. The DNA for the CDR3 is TGCAGCGTTGAAGCGTTATCCAGGGGGCATCATGGCTACACCTTC.

The CDR3: CASSLVTGDEQYF. As DNA, the CDR3 is TGCGCCAGCAGCTTGGTGACAGGGGACGAGCAGTACTTC. The gene calls are TRBV5-1 and TRBJ2-7; TRBD1 matches at 8 bases. The CDR3 totals 13 residues. Losses at the gene ends were 0 bases for V and 5 bases for J; bases not matched to a gene: 1. Germline V gene lookup returns CDR1 SGHRS and CDR2 YFSETQ.